One sample yielded the 9 T cell receptor beta chains listed below, sequenced in a study of blood T cell repertoires in COVID-19. Profiled with immunoSEQ multiplex PCR; TCRdb holds only in-frame clones, not every one. Found here are about 190,000 clones, more than 60% of them singletons; the top ten hold roughly 12%. Sequencing was done on a sample of peripheral blood. Every receptor here comes from a woman between 45 and 65 years old with acute or convalescent COVID-19.

Turning to this clone: The identical CDR3 is also encoded by other nucleotide sequences in the sample. The CDR3 DNA follows: TGCAGCGTTGATCTAGCGGGGACAGATACGCAGTATTTT. Its translation: CSVDLAGTDTQYF. The gene calls are TRBV29-1 and TRBJ2-3; 9 positions match TRBD2. V was pared by 3 bases and J by 3 bases, with 1 base of the junction left unmatched. CDR3 length equals 13 residues. Per germline, CDR1 SQVTM and CDR2 ANQGSEA.

The chain recombines TRBV4-3 with TRBJ2-5; tentatively, D is TRBD2 (5 bases). CDR1 is LGHNA and CDR2 is YSLEER in the germline V gene. This CDR3 region has 15 residues. V gave up 1 base and J gave up 2 bases, with 11 bases separating them. The CDR3 reads CASSQGVSGQETQYF. The CDR3 DNA sequence: TGCGCCAGCAGCCAAGGTGTGTCGGGGCAAGAGACCCAGTACTTC.

The rearrangement uses TRBV6-5 and TRBJ1-6; D gene uncertain. V gave up 4 bases and J gave up 7 bases, with 11 bases separating them. Germline CDR1 MNHEY, CDR2 SVGAGI. The CDR3 covers 14 residues. The CDR3 region has the DNA TGTGCCAGCAGTTGGCAGGCTCTAAATTCACCCCTCCACTTT. Amino acid sequence: CASSWQALNSPLHF.

This chain joins TRBV7-2 and TRBJ1-5; 7 bases align to TRBD1. The V gene's germline CDR1 is SGHTA and CDR2 FQGNSA. V lost 5 bases, J lost 4 bases, and 8 bases stayed unmatched. This CDR3 contains 15 residues. Here the CDR3 DNA reads TGTGCCAGCAGCCAAGGACAGGCTGGGAATCAGCCCCAGCATTTT. This gives the protein CASSQGQAGNQPQHF.

CDR3 sequence (DNA): TGTGCCAGCAGCCCTCACGACAGCGCGTTGGGAAACACCATATATTTT. It is translated as CASSPHDSALGNTIYF. V gene TRBV3-1 (or the pseudogene TRBV3-2) combines with J gene TRBJ1-3, with D perhaps TRBD1 (5 bases). This CDR3 is built from 16 residues. The V end lost 4 bases, the J end lost 4 bases, and 17 bases lay between the germline ends. Germline V lookup: CDR1 LGHDT, CDR2 YNNKEL (reference sequence).

The chain joins TRBV7-2 to TRBJ2-7, with TRBD1 matching over 7 bases. Unmatched junction bases numbered 6, after V lost 1 base and J lost 3 bases. Germline V gives CDR1 SGHTA, CDR2 FQGNSA. The CDR3 extends over 15 amino acids. CDR3 DNA: TGTGCCAGCAGCTTAGTAGGGGGCCAGAGCTACGAGCAGTACTTC. Translation: CASSLVGGQSYEQYF. Filled out from reference TRBV7-2 and TRBJ2-7, the complete variable domain reads GAGVSQSPSNKVTEKGKDVELRCDPISGHTALYWYRQSLGQGLEFLIYFQGNSAPDKSGLPSDRFSAERTGGSVSTLTIQRTQQEDSAVYLCASSLVGGQSYEQYFGPGTRLTVT.

This clone appeared a single time. V is TRBV7-8 and J is TRBJ1-6, with a possible D match to TRBD1 (5 bases). Germline-derived CDR1 and CDR2 are SGHVS and FQNEAQ. CDR3 length: 15 residues. Deletions cut 2 bases from V and 8 bases from J, with 13 bases between. CDR3 DNA: TGTGCCAGCAGCTTATTCCGGGGGGGGGATTCACCCCTCCACTTT. Translated, it gives CASSLFRGGDSPLHF. Drawing the rest from reference TRBV7-8 and TRBJ1-6, the complete variable domain is GAGVSQSPRYKVAKRGQDVALRCDPISGHVSLFWYQQALGQGPEFLTYFQNEAQLDKSGLPSDRFFAERPEGSVSTLKIQRTQQEDSAVYLCASSLFRGGDSPLHFGNGTRLTVT.

The chain combines TRBV7-8 with TRBJ2-6; tentative D call: TRBD2 (5 bases). The CDR3 has 14 residues. Trimming pared 8 bases from V and 2 bases from J, leaving 10 bases between. The germline CDR1 and CDR2 sequences are SGHVS and FQNEAQ. This CDR3 reads CASGPGTGANVLTF. Here the CDR3 DNA reads TGTGCCAGCGGACCGGGAACTGGGGCCAACGTCCTGACTTTC.

This clone has just a few counts. CDR3 in amino acids: CASRDPQGGSSPLHF. CDR3 DNA: TGTGCCAGCAGGGACCCCCAGGGTGGGTCTTCACCCCTCCACTTT. J is TRBJ1-6 and V is TRBV6-6; tentative D call: TRBD1 (5 bases). Germline V gives CDR1 MNHNY, CDR2 SVGAGI (reference sequence). V lost 6 bases and J lost 9, with 18 bases in between. The CDR3 is 15 amino acids.